These T cell receptor beta chains were read from a single sample in a study of blood T cell repertoires in COVID-19. The data were produced by immunoSEQ multiplex PCR, yet TCRdb's version contains in-frame clones alone and is incomplete. The sample consists of approximately 170,000 clones, 82% of them appearing once. Material: peripheral blood. Every receptor here comes from a woman aged 80 or over with active or convalescent COVID-19. CDR3s include the opening cysteine and the closing phenylalanine or tryptophan. The order of the fields is V gene, D gene, J gene, clone size, CDR3 DNA, CDR3 protein. The D gene is left open where the match is weak. Not every row has a clone size; where given, it reads once, few, many or a size class.

v_call: TRBV24-1
d_call: -
j_call: TRBJ2-7
clone_size: -
cdr3_nt: TGTGCCACCAGTGATCTGACAGAGCAGTACTTC
cdr3_aa: CATSDLTEQYF

v_call: TRBV4-1
d_call: -
j_call: TRBJ2-7
clone_size: -
cdr3_nt: TGCGCCAGCAGCCAAGATATTGGCAGGGGATCCGGCTACGAGCAGTACTTC
cdr3_aa: CASSQDIGRGSGYEQYF

v_call: TRBV6-5
d_call: -
j_call: TRBJ1-1
clone_size: -
cdr3_nt: TGTGCCAGCAGAGAGACAGGGAACACTGAAGCTTTCTTT
cdr3_aa: CASRETGNTEAFF

v_call: TRBV5-1
d_call: -
j_call: TRBJ1-3
clone_size: -
cdr3_nt: TGCGCCGGCAGAGGGCCGGGAGGAAACACCATATATTTT
cdr3_aa: CAGRGPGGNTIYF

v_call: TRBV3-1/TRBV3-2
d_call: -
j_call: TRBJ1-1
clone_size: -
cdr3_nt: TGTGCCAGCAGCCTACGGCCGGGGACTGAAGCTTTCTTT
cdr3_aa: CASSLRPGTEAFF

v_call: TRBV28
d_call: TRBD1
j_call: TRBJ1-5
clone_size: -
cdr3_nt: TGTGCCAGTCGGACAGGGATTCAGCCCCAGCATTTT
cdr3_aa: CASRTGIQPQHF

v_call: TRBV18
d_call: -
j_call: TRBJ1-3
clone_size: -
cdr3_nt: TGTGCCAGCTCACCCTCGACAGCCAACTCTGGAAACACCATATATTTT
cdr3_aa: CASSPSTANSGNTIYF

v_call: TRBV2
d_call: TRBD1
j_call: TRBJ1-2
clone_size: -
cdr3_nt: TGTGCCAGCAGGGACAGGGTATCAACTTATGGCTACACCTTC
cdr3_aa: CASRDRVSTYGYTF

v_call: TRBV19
d_call: -
j_call: TRBJ1-1
clone_size: -
cdr3_nt: TGTGCCAGTAGGACGATCAACAGGGCTTTCGTTACTGAAGCTTTCTTT
cdr3_aa: CASRTINRAFVTEAFF

v_call: TRBV2
d_call: TRBD1
j_call: TRBJ1-2
clone_size: -
cdr3_nt: TGTGCCAGCAGTGAAAGCCCCCAGACAGGGTACGACTCCTATGGCTACACCTTC
cdr3_aa: CASSESPQTGYDSYGYTF

v_call: TRBV2
d_call: TRBD2
j_call: TRBJ2-3
clone_size: -
cdr3_nt: TGTGCCAGTCTTGGGGGGGTCCCCACAGATACGCAGTATTTT
cdr3_aa: CASLGGVPTDTQYF

v_call: TRBV29-1
d_call: -
j_call: TRBJ1-1
clone_size: -
cdr3_nt: TGCAGCGTTGGGGGGGGCACTGAAGCTTTCTTT
cdr3_aa: CSVGGGTEAFF

v_call: TRBV10-3
d_call: TRBD2
j_call: TRBJ2-7
clone_size: -
cdr3_nt: TGTGCCATCAGTGAGGGACTAGCGGGGACCTACGAGCAGTACTTC
cdr3_aa: CAISEGLAGTYEQYF

v_call: TRBV7-8
d_call: -
j_call: TRBJ2-7
clone_size: once
cdr3_nt: TGTGCCAGTAGCATATTAGCGGACGGGGGGCAGTACTTC
cdr3_aa: CASSILADGGQYF

v_call: TRBV2
d_call: -
j_call: TRBJ2-2
clone_size: -
cdr3_nt: TGTGCCAGCAGTAGGCCTGGTGGGAGCACCGGGGAGCTGTTTTTT
cdr3_aa: CASSRPGGSTGELFF

v_call: TRBV10-3
d_call: TRBD2
j_call: TRBJ2-2
clone_size: -
cdr3_nt: TGTGCCATCAGTCCCTGGGGGGGACTAGCAGGCACCGGGGAGCTGTTTTTT
cdr3_aa: CAISPWGGLAGTGELFF

v_call: TRBV3-1/TRBV3-2
d_call: -
j_call: TRBJ1-5
clone_size: few
cdr3_nt: TGTGCCAGCAGCCAACAAGTCGGACTTATCAATCAGCCCCAGCATTTT
cdr3_aa: CASSQQVGLINQPQHF

v_call: TRBV12-3/TRBV12-4
d_call: TRBD2
j_call: TRBJ2-1
clone_size: -
cdr3_nt: TGTGCCAGCAGTCTAGCGGGAGGGGATGAGCAGTTCTTC
cdr3_aa: CASSLAGGDEQFF

v_call: TRBV19
d_call: TRBD1
j_call: TRBJ1-6
clone_size: -
cdr3_nt: TGTGCCAGTAGTATAAGGACAGGGGGCAATTCACCCCTCCACTTT
cdr3_aa: CASSIRTGGNSPLHF

v_call: TRBV19
d_call: TRBD1
j_call: TRBJ2-7
clone_size: -
cdr3_nt: TGTGCCAGTAGTCTCCGGGACAGGACCTACGAGCAGTACTTC
cdr3_aa: CASSLRDRTYEQYF

v_call: TRBV19
d_call: -
j_call: TRBJ2-4
clone_size: once
cdr3_nt: TGTGCCAGTAGTATGGGCGGAGGGGGCCTCAAAAACATTCAGTACTTC
cdr3_aa: CASSMGGGGLKNIQYF

v_call: TRBV9
d_call: -
j_call: TRBJ1-6
clone_size: -
cdr3_nt: TGTGCCAGCAGCGTGTTGGGACATTATAATTCACCCCTCCACTTT
cdr3_aa: CASSVLGHYNSPLHF

v_call: TRBV7-2
d_call: TRBD1
j_call: TRBJ2-7
clone_size: -
cdr3_nt: TGTGCCAGCAGCCCGAGGACAGGGGGGTACTCCTACGAGCAGTACTTC
cdr3_aa: CASSPRTGGYSYEQYF

v_call: TRBV3-1/TRBV3-2
d_call: -
j_call: TRBJ2-7
clone_size: -
cdr3_nt: TGTGCCAGCCAGGGTGCCTACGAGCAGTACTTC
cdr3_aa: CASQGAYEQYF

v_call: TRBV7-2
d_call: TRBD2
j_call: TRBJ2-3
clone_size: -
cdr3_nt: TGTGCCAGCAGCTTATCAGCGGGAGTTTCAGATACGCAGTATTTT
cdr3_aa: CASSLSAGVSDTQYF

v_call: TRBV10-3
d_call: TRBD2
j_call: TRBJ2-1
clone_size: once
cdr3_nt: TGTGCCATGGGACTAGCGGGAGTCAATGAGCAGTTCTTC
cdr3_aa: CAMGLAGVNEQFF

v_call: TRBV11-2
d_call: -
j_call: TRBJ1-5
clone_size: -
cdr3_nt: TGTGCCAGCAGCCCGGGTCGGAGCAATCAGCCCCAGCATTTT
cdr3_aa: CASSPGRSNQPQHF

v_call: TRBV5-1
d_call: -
j_call: TRBJ1-1
clone_size: few
cdr3_nt: TGCGCCAGCAGCTTGGGAGAATTGTTGACTGAAGCTTTCTTT
cdr3_aa: CASSLGELLTEAFF

v_call: TRBV7-9
d_call: -
j_call: TRBJ1-2
clone_size: -
cdr3_nt: TGTGCCAGCAGCTTCGAAATGGGGAGTAACTATGGCTACACCTTC
cdr3_aa: CASSFEMGSNYGYTF

v_call: TRBV30
d_call: -
j_call: TRBJ1-4
clone_size: -
cdr3_nt: TGTGCCTGGAAGGAACAGGGAGCTAATGAAAAACTGTTTTTT
cdr3_aa: CAWKEQGANEKLFF

v_call: TRBV9
d_call: TRBD1
j_call: TRBJ1-1
clone_size: -
cdr3_nt: TGTGCCAGCAGCCCGACAGGGGACTACACTGAAGCTTTCTTT
cdr3_aa: CASSPTGDYTEAFF

v_call: TRBV19
d_call: TRBD1
j_call: TRBJ1-1
clone_size: -
cdr3_nt: TGTGCCAGTAGTACCCGGGACAGGGGTGAAGCTTTCTTT
cdr3_aa: CASSTRDRGEAFF

v_call: TRBV6-5
d_call: -
j_call: TRBJ2-7
clone_size: -
cdr3_nt: TGTGCCAGCAGGTGGCCCGTTCCCCCCTCCTACGAGCAGTACTTC
cdr3_aa: CASRWPVPPSYEQYF

v_call: TRBV5-1
d_call: TRBD2
j_call: TRBJ2-5
clone_size: -
cdr3_nt: TGCGCCAGCAGCCCCCGCCTAGCGGGGCCCCAAGAGACCCAGTACTTC
cdr3_aa: CASSPRLAGPQETQYF

v_call: TRBV2
d_call: TRBD1
j_call: TRBJ1-5
clone_size: -
cdr3_nt: TGTGCCAGCAGTCCCGGGACAGGGGTCAATCAGCCCCAGCATTTT
cdr3_aa: CASSPGTGVNQPQHF

v_call: TRBV18
d_call: -
j_call: TRBJ1-5
clone_size: -
cdr3_nt: TGTGCCAGCTCACCAGGGGAGGAACAGCCCCAGCATTTT
cdr3_aa: CASSPGEEQPQHF

v_call: TRBV19
d_call: -
j_call: TRBJ1-3
clone_size: -
cdr3_nt: TGTGCCAGTAGTATGGGCAGTTCTGGAAACACCATATATTTT
cdr3_aa: CASSMGSSGNTIYF

v_call: TRBV7-9
d_call: -
j_call: TRBJ2-7
clone_size: -
cdr3_nt: TGTGCCAGCAGCCAACGACAGACCTACGAGCAGTACTTC
cdr3_aa: CASSQRQTYEQYF

v_call: TRBV5-1
d_call: -
j_call: TRBJ1-1
clone_size: once
cdr3_nt: TGCGCCAGCAGCTTGGAAGGGGCCACTGAAGCTTTCTTT
cdr3_aa: CASSLEGATEAFF

v_call: TRBV27
d_call: -
j_call: TRBJ1-1
clone_size: few
cdr3_nt: TGTGCCAGCACCCTTATCGGGGGGGGTGAAGCTTTCTTT
cdr3_aa: CASTLIGGGEAFF

v_call: TRBV19
d_call: TRBD2
j_call: TRBJ2-1
clone_size: -
cdr3_nt: TGTGCCAGTAGTATACCGGGGACTAGCTTGGGTGTGACCTACAATGAGCAGTTCTTC
cdr3_aa: CASSIPGTSLGVTYNEQFF

v_call: TRBV5-4
d_call: TRBD1
j_call: TRBJ2-7
clone_size: -
cdr3_nt: TGTGCCAGCAGCTTGGGGTTCACCGGGACAGGGGGTTACGAGCAGTACTTC
cdr3_aa: CASSLGFTGTGGYEQYF

v_call: TRBV5-1
d_call: TRBD1
j_call: TRBJ1-1
clone_size: once
cdr3_nt: TGCGCCAGCAGCTCAACAGGGGTAAACACTGAAGCTTTCTTT
cdr3_aa: CASSSTGVNTEAFF

v_call: TRBV19
d_call: TRBD1
j_call: TRBJ1-3
clone_size: -
cdr3_nt: TGTGCCAGTAGTAACAGGGGGCGCTCCGCTGGAAACACCATATATTTT
cdr3_aa: CASSNRGRSAGNTIYF